This record concerns one T cell receptor (beta chain) sequence. Its antigen is as yet unknown. V gave up 6 bases and J gave up 3 bases, with 15 bases separating them. CDR3 size: 13 residues. From germline, CDR1 is DFQATT and CDR2 SNEGSKA (reference sequence). CDR3 regions of TCR beta were amplified from RNA transcripts. A first-round RT-PCR used HTBI primers, followed by a second-round multiplex PCR. TCRdb fed the multiplex PCR reads into MiXCR, producing one record per CDR3 protein. The repertoire consists of 200,000 to 300,000 distinct CDR3 sequences, with approximately 42% occurring once and the leading ten covering less than 50%. The entry originates in a study of Graves' ophthalmopathy and Graves' hyperthyroidism. The study's findings and limits: Sensitivity reached about 70% and specificity under 85% when the model predicted ophthalmopathy progression.

Ophthalmopathy donors' eye disease showed moderate-to-severe activity, CAS of at least 3, NOSPECS of at least 4 and duration under 3 months. Pregnancy or lactation, uncontrolled infections and other autoimmune diseases were grounds for excluding patients. An approximately 10 ml volume of fresh peripheral blood provided the PBMCs. The gene calls are TRBV20-1 and TRBJ2-7, with TRBD2 as a possible D gene (6 bases). The specimen was peripheral blood. The TCR was taken from an adult man with Graves' ophthalmopathy. The CDR3: CSARRETLYEQYF. Here the CDR3 DNA reads TGCAGTGCACGGAGGGAGACCCTCTACGAGCAGTACTTC.